The rows below give T cell receptor beta chains drawn from one sample of a study of beta chain features in type 1 diabetes. Measured with immunoSEQ multiplex PCR; TCRdb has only the in-frame clones, and not every one. The table has 310,000 or so clones, approximately 9.9% seen once; the top ten hold just over 0.015%. Sequencing was performed on naive CD4+ T cells from blood. The receptors were sampled from a woman under 40 in good health. The CDR3 runs from the conserved cysteine through the conserved F or W. A D gene is named only where the DNA matches it firmly. Not all rows give a size; the values are once, few, many and, for expanded clones, a class.

>.|TRBD2|TRBV7-3|TRBJ2-3
CASSFGLGLDTQYF
TGTGCCAGCAGCTTCGGACTAGGTCTAGATACGCAGTATTTT
>.|.|TRBV5-1|TRBJ2-2
CASSLAQSNTGELFF
TGCGCCAGCAGCTTGGCACAGTCGAACACCGGGGAGCTGTTTTTT
>.|.|TRBV18|TRBJ2-1
CASSPDGAISYNEQFF
TGTGCCAGCTCACCAGACGGAGCGATCTCCTACAATGAGCAGTTCTTC
>.|.|TRBV7-2|TRBJ2-1
CASNPSSYNEQFF
TGTGCCAGCAACCCGAGCTCCTACAATGAGCAGTTCTTC
>few|.|TRBV4-3|TRBJ2-3
CASSQESNTDTQYF
TGCGCCAGCAGCCAAGAGAGTAACACAGATACGCAGTATTTT
>.|.|TRBV30|TRBJ2-1
CAWGGFSYNEQFF
TGTGCCTGGGGCGGTTTCTCCTACAATGAGCAGTTCTTC
>few|.|TRBV7-7|TRBJ2-5
CASRETPGATQYF
TGTGCTAGCAGGGAGACCCCTGGAGCGACCCAGTACTTC
>.|.|TRBV4-1|TRBJ2-6
CASSQDLGSSGANVLTF
TGCGCCAGCAGCCAAGATTTAGGGAGCTCTGGGGCCAACGTCCTGACTTTC
>.|TRBD2|TRBV18|TRBJ2-7
CASSAGLAADEQYF
TGTGCCAGCTCGGCGGGACTAGCGGCCGACGAGCAGTACTTC
>.|TRBD2|TRBV5-4|TRBJ2-1
CASSLLTSGKNEQFF
TGTGCCAGCAGCTTGTTGACTAGCGGGAAAAATGAGCAGTTCTTC
>.|TRBD2|TRBV19|TRBJ2-1
CASSTSAGDRAEQFF
TGTGCCAGTAGTACTTCAGCGGGAGATCGGGCTGAGCAGTTCTTC
>few|.|TRBV5-6|TRBJ1-4
CASSRDNGNEKLFF
TGTGCCAGCAGCCGGGACAATGGGAATGAAAAACTGTTTTTT
>few|.|TRBV28|TRBJ1-2
CASSWSGLGYTF
TGTGCCAGCAGTTGGTCTGGGCTGGGCTACACCTTC
>.|TRBD1|TRBV15|TRBJ2-2
CATSRGQGEVTGELFF
TGTGCCACCAGCAGGGGACAGGGGGAGGTCACCGGGGAGCTGTTTTTT
>few|TRBD2|TRBV19|TRBJ2-7
CASSTSGRLYEQYF
TGTGCCAGTAGTACTAGCGGGAGACTCTACGAGCAGTACTTC
>few|TRBD2|TRBV19|TRBJ2-2
CASRRSSGQANTGELFF
TGTGCCAGTAGGAGGTCTAGCGGGCAAGCGAACACCGGGGAGCTGTTTTTT
>.|.|TRBV7-8|TRBJ2-3
CASSLGGGGIPSDTQYF
TGTGCCAGCAGCTTAGGAGGGGGGGGCATCCCGTCGGATACGCAGTATTTT
>.|TRBD2|TRBV15|TRBJ2-1
CATSRGDSGRANNEQFF
TGTGCCACCAGCAGAGGCGATAGCGGGAGGGCCAACAATGAGCAGTTCTTC
>.|.|TRBV7-2|TRBJ2-3
CASSLERAQDTQYF
TGTGCCAGCAGCTTAGAGAGGGCTCAAGATACGCAGTATTTT
>.|TRBD1|TRBV27|TRBJ2-5
CASSLYPGQGQETQYF
TGTGCCAGCAGTTTATACCCTGGACAGGGCCAAGAGACCCAGTACTTC
>.|.|TRBV28|TRBJ2-2
CASSLPGITGELFF
TGTGCCAGCAGTCTCCCAGGGATCACCGGGGAGCTGTTTTTT
>few|TRBD1|TRBV28|TRBJ1-5
CASSLGDRNQPQHF
TGTGCCAGCAGTTTGGGGGACAGGAATCAGCCCCAGCATTTT
>.|TRBD1|TRBV19|TRBJ1-2
CASSTRRTGYGYTF
TGTGCCAGTAGTACCCGCCGGACAGGATATGGCTACACCTTC
>few|TRBD1|TRBV29-1|TRBJ1-1
CSVEVGGGGTEAFF
TGCAGCGTTGAAGTAGGAGGGGGCGGCACTGAAGCTTTCTTT
>.|.|TRBV18|TRBJ1-1
CASSQGQNTEAFF
TGTGCCAGCTCACAGGGACAGAACACTGAAGCTTTCTTT
>.|.|TRBV6-5|TRBJ2-1
CASSFSGAYNEQFF
TGTGCCAGCAGTTTTAGCGGTGCCTACAATGAGCAGTTCTTC
>.|.|TRBV19|TRBJ2-2
CAGRTESNTGELFF
TGTGCCGGGAGGACGGAATCGAACACCGGGGAGCTGTTTTTT
>.|.|TRBV19|TRBJ2-1
CATQTYNEQFF
TGTGCCACCCAGACCTACAATGAGCAGTTCTTC
>.|TRBD1|TRBV2|TRBJ1-1
CASSLRTGRGTEAFF
TGTGCCAGCAGTCTCCGGACAGGGCGGGGGACTGAAGCTTTCTTT
>few|.|TRBV7-3|TRBJ2-3
CASSQTGGRADTQYF
TGTGCCAGCAGCCAAACAGGGGGGAGGGCAGATACGCAGTATTTT
>.|.|TRBV5-1|TRBJ2-1
CASSSIDTHNEQFF
TGCGCCAGCAGCTCCATTGACACACACAATGAGCAGTTCTTC
>.|.|TRBV14|TRBJ2-3
CASSQDLPGVGYTQYF
TGTGCCAGCAGCCAAGATCTCCCGGGAGTTGGTTATACGCAGTATTTT
>.|TRBD1|TRBV30|TRBJ1-5
CAWRTGGDQPQHF
TGTGCCTGGAGGACAGGGGGGGATCAGCCCCAGCATTTT
>few|.|TRBV21-1|TRBJ1-2
CASSKGSSTGAANYGYTF
TGTGCCAGCAGCAAAGGGAGCTCGACAGGGGCCGCCAACTATGGCTACACCTTC
>.|.|TRBV29-1|TRBJ2-2
CSIRGANTGELFF
TGCAGCATCAGGGGAGCGAACACCGGGGAGCTGTTTTTT
>few|.|TRBV29-1|TRBJ1-1
CSAQTGRNTEAFF
TGCAGCGCTCAAACCGGGAGGAACACTGAAGCTTTCTTT
>.|.|TRBV28|TRBJ2-7
CASTQGQTYEQYF
TGTGCCAGCACTCAAGGACAGACCTACGAGCAGTACTTC
>.|TRBD2|TRBV7-2|TRBJ2-7
CASSLLAGDFYEQYF
TGTGCCAGCAGCTTACTAGCGGGAGACTTCTACGAGCAGTACTTC
>.|TRBD1|TRBV7-8|TRBJ1-1
CASRDSLNTEAFF
TGTGCCAGTCGGGACAGCTTGAACACTGAAGCTTTCTTT
>few|TRBD2|TRBV14|TRBJ2-5
CASSTGRAGGTQYF
TGTGCCAGCAGCACCGGGAGGGCTGGCGGGACCCAGTACTTC
>.|TRBD1|TRBV29-1|TRBJ2-7
CSVVSPGQGSLQDEQYF
TGCAGCGTAGTATCTCCGGGACAGGGGTCTTTACAAGACGAGCAGTACTTC
>few|TRBD2|TRBV10-3|TRBJ2-7
CAISERGLAGAMDYEQYF
TGTGCCATCAGTGAGCGAGGACTAGCGGGAGCTATGGACTACGAGCAGTACTTC
>.|.|TRBV7-9|TRBJ1-1
CASSSTPQNTEAFF
TGTGCCAGCAGCTCCACACCGCAGAACACTGAAGCTTTCTTT
>few|.|TRBV6-6|TRBJ1-1
CVIVREENTEAFF
TGTGTTATCGTGAGGGAGGAGAACACTGAAGCTTTCTTT
>.|TRBD1|TRBV19|TRBJ2-5
CASKRDSSGPAETQYF
TGTGCCAGCAAACGGGACAGCAGCGGACCCGCAGAGACCCAGTACTTC
>.|.|TRBV7-2|TRBJ2-5
CASSSRVEETQYF
TGTGCCAGCAGCAGCAGGGTTGAGGAGACCCAGTACTTC
>.|TRBD1|TRBV29-1|TRBJ1-1
CSGVGQLNTEAFF
TGCAGCGGAGTGGGACAGTTGAACACTGAAGCTTTCTTT
>.|.|TRBV30|TRBJ2-5
CAWSVLEETQYF
TGTGCCTGGAGTGTACTAGAAGAGACCCAGTACTTC
>few|.|TRBV10-2|TRBJ2-3
CATSPQRSTDTQYF
TGCGCCACCAGCCCGCAGAGGAGCACAGATACGCAGTATTTT
>few|.|TRBV7-2|TRBJ2-3
CASSLVAATDTQYF
TGTGCCAGCAGCTTAGTAGCCGCCACAGATACGCAGTATTTT
>.|.|TRBV5-6|TRBJ2-1
CASSFTDNEQFF
TGTGCCAGCAGCTTCACGGACAATGAGCAGTTCTTC
>.|.|TRBV6-5|TRBJ2-5
CASSYDYQNQETQYF
TGTGCCAGCAGTTACGACTACCAAAACCAAGAGACCCAGTACTTC
>few|.|TRBV7-2|TRBJ2-1
CASSPSAGSYNEQFF
TGTGCCAGCAGCCCCTCTGCAGGGTCCTACAATGAGCAGTTCTTC
>.|TRBD2|TRBV7-2|TRBJ2-1
CASSFLKSGTSSYNEQFF
TGTGCCAGCAGCTTCCTCAAATCCGGGACTAGCTCCTACAATGAGCAGTTCTTC
>few|.|TRBV19|TRBJ2-5
CASRSGGRQETQYF
TGTGCCAGTAGGTCCGGGGGGCGGCAAGAGACCCAGTACTTC
>.|TRBD1|TRBV10-3|TRBJ1-1
CAISLSGTVNTEAFF
TGTGCCATCAGTCTCTCCGGGACAGTAAACACTGAAGCTTTCTTT
>few|TRBD1|TRBV28|TRBJ2-5
CASRLGQVQETQYF
TGTGCCAGCAGGCTGGGACAGGTCCAAGAGACCCAGTACTTC
>.|.|TRBV27|TRBJ1-2
CASSLSRGWGDYGYTF
TGTGCCAGCAGTTTATCTAGGGGGTGGGGTGACTATGGCTACACCTTC
>.|.|TRBV20-1|TRBJ2-7
CSGTTAYEQYF
TGCAGTGGAACTACGGCCTACGAGCAGTACTTC
>.|TRBD1|TRBV30|TRBJ2-2
CAWKPGTGYYGELFF
TGTGCCTGGAAACCCGGGACAGGCTATTACGGGGAGCTGTTTTTT